A single sample gave rise to the 14 T cell receptor beta chains below, sequenced in a study of blood T cell repertoires in COVID-19. Repertoires were generated with immunoSEQ multiplex PCR, while TCRdb's copy carries only in-frame clones and drops some. The table has approximately 260,000 clones, 87% seen once. What was sequenced was PBMCs or T cells enriched from blood (not recorded which). The receptor source for this set is a woman aged 30 to 39 with acute COVID-19.

The sample holds one count of this clone. The chain joins TRBV5-4 to TRBJ1-6, with 7 bases identical to TRBD1. The CDR3 loop spans 16 amino acids. From germline, CDR1 is SGHNT and CDR2 YYREEE (reference sequence). Trimming at V came to 5 bases and at J to 2 bases, leaving 7 bases not matched to a gene. This CDR3 reads CASSSGTATYNSPLHF. In nucleotides, the CDR3 is TGTGCCAGCAGTTCCGGGACAGCAACCTATAATTCACCCCTCCACTTT.

The CDR3 nucleotides are TGTGCCAGCAGCCCTACCCGGCCCCCTAGCTACGAGCAGTACTTC. Its translation: CASSPTRPPSYEQYF. The chain carries TRBV7-8 and TRBJ2-7; D gene ambiguous. The ends were cut back, 5 bases at V and 3 bases at J, with 17 bases in the middle. Germline V lookup: CDR1 SGHVS, CDR2 FQNEAQ. The CDR3 is 15 residues long.

This clone appeared a few times. The rearrangement links TRBV28 to TRBJ1-2; D is ambiguous. V was trimmed by 8 bases and J by 6 bases, leaving 10 bases between them. Germline CDR1 MDHEN, CDR2 SYDVKM. There are 11 residues in the CDR3. The CDR3 is CASAREDGYTF. The CDR3 coding sequence is TGTGCCAGCGCCCGGGAGGATGGCTACACCTTC.

J is TRBJ1-6 and V is TRBV2; TRBD1 is a possible D gene (6 bases). This CDR3 comprises 15 residues. Trimming stripped 6 bases from V and 10 bases from J, with 19 bases between. Germline CDR1 SNHLY, CDR2 FYNNEI. The CDR3 region has the DNA TGTGCCAGCAGGGTCGAGGGGGACGGAGGCTCACCCCTCCACTTT. Its translation is CASRVEGDGGSPLHF.

At least ten counts were recorded for this clone. This rearrangement joins TRBV2 to TRBJ2-2; 8 bases agree with TRBD1. Losses at the gene ends were 6 bases for V and 1 base for J; bases not matched to a gene: 7. The germline CDR1 and CDR2 sequences are SNHLY and FYNNEI. This CDR3 spans 16 amino acids. In DNA form, the CDR3 reads TGTGCCAGCAGGTCCCCGGGACAGGTGAACACCGGGGAGCTGTTTTTT. Its protein is CASRSPGQVNTGELFF.

V and J are TRBV18 and TRBJ2-7, with D perhaps TRBD1 (6 bases). This CDR3 spans 15 amino acids. The V gene lost 0 bases and the J gene lost 3 bases, with 12 bases spanning the gap. Germline CDR1 reads KGHSH; CDR2 reads LQKENI. The CDR3 is CASSPPGQSLYEQYF. The CDR3 nucleotides read TGTGCCAGCTCACCACCTGGACAGTCCCTCTACGAGCAGTACTTC.

This chain joins TRBV12-5 and TRBJ2-7; tentative D call: TRBD1 (6 bases). The germline V gene encodes CDR1 LGHNT and CDR2 FRNRAP. V lost 7 bases and J 6 bases, leaving 22 bases between the germline ends. The CDR3 has 15 residues. Written as DNA, the CDR3 is TGTGCTAGTGCCCCAGGACAGCCGGAGATCTCCGAGCAGTACTTC. This codes for CASAPGQPEISEQYF.

The chain links TRBV13 to TRBJ1-6, with 9 positions matching TRBD1. Germline V gene sequence: CDR1 PRHDT, CDR2 FYEKMQ (reference sequence). Germline trimming cut 5 bases from V and 9 bases from J; bases unmatched to any gene: 5. The CDR3 extends over 14 amino acids. The CDR3 spells CASSEGQGTSPLHF. CDR3 sequence (DNA): TGTGCCAGCAGCGAAGGACAGGGGACTTCACCCCTCCACTTT.

J is TRBJ2-2 and V is TRBV21-1; the table's D call, TRBD1, was not checked against the DNA. TRBV21-1 is assigned pseudogene status. The CDR3 length is 17 residues. Written as DNA, the CDR3 is TGTGCCAGCAGCAAATTGTTGGGGACAGGGGAATTTGGGGAGCTGTTTTTT. This encodes CASSKLLGTGEFGELFF.

The V gene is TRBV10-1, the J gene TRBJ1-1; the match to TRBD1 covers 8 bases. Germline V gene sequence: CDR1 WNHNN, CDR2 SYGVQD (reference sequence). After removal of 8 bases from V and 1 base from J, the junction contained 6 bases not matched to a gene. The CDR3 is 14 residues long. The CDR3 spells CASCPGTGNTEAFF. CDR3 bases: TGCGCCAGCTGTCCCGGGACAGGGAACACTGAAGCTTTCTTT.

V and J are TRBV7-8 and TRBJ1-2; a weak D match, TRBD1 (6 bases). The V end was cut by 2 bases, the J end by 6 bases, with 7 bases between. This CDR3 spans 12 amino acids. CDR1 and CDR2 from the germline V gene are SGHVS and FQNEAQ. The chain's CDR3 is CASSLQGNGYTF. As DNA, the CDR3 is TGTGCCAGCAGCTTACAGGGGAATGGCTACACCTTC.

V usage is TRBV18 and J usage is TRBJ2-4; 8 bases align to TRBD1. CDR1 is KGHSH and CDR2 is LQKENI in the germline V gene. With 1 base clipped from V and 0 bases from J, the junction kept 8 bases outside the gene matches. The CDR3 sequence is 18 residues long. CDR3: CASSPHGAGGLAKNIQYF. In nucleotides, the CDR3 is TGTGCCAGCTCACCACATGGCGCAGGGGGCCTAGCCAAAAACATTCAGTACTTC.

Only a few counts were recorded for this clone. This chain connects TRBV9 to TRBJ1-1; D is perhaps TRBD1 (5 bases). The V gene lost 0 bases and the J gene lost 5 bases, with 17 bases spanning the gap. CDR1 is SGDLS and CDR2 is YYNGEE in the germline V gene. This CDR3 contains 16 residues. CDR3 bases: TGTGCCAGCAGCGTAGGATCGGGGGGGTTCGGGACTGAAGCTTTCTTT. It encodes CASSVGSGGFGTEAFF.

J is TRBJ1-4 and V is TRBV10-3; D uncertain. Trimming cost V 0 bases and J 8 bases, with 16 bases left between them. The length of the CDR3 is 16 residues. From germline, CDR1 is ENHRY and CDR2 SYGVKD. CDR3 coding DNA: TGTGCCATCAGTGAGTCGAAGTGGGCGCGCCCGGAAAAACTGTTTTTT. It yields the protein CAISESKWARPEKLFF.